The 25 T cell receptor beta chains listed next were all sequenced from one sample in a study of cytomegalovirus exposure and HLA in healthy donors. The PCR was carried out with 60 Vbeta primers and 13 Jbeta primers. Assay used: immunoSEQ multiplex PCR; TCRdb lists only in-frame clones, some missing. The table lists under 150,000 clones, roughly two thirds of them singletons, with about 1.6% in the top ten. Sequencing used PBMCs. These receptors were taken from a man aged 25 to 45 in good health and CMV-seropositive.

The chain combines TRBV4-2 with TRBJ2-1, with TRBD2 matching 7 bases. The V gene end was trimmed by 4 bases and the J gene end by 0 bases; junction bases not matched to a gene: 9. In germline, CDR1 is LGHNA, CDR2 YNFKEQ. The CDR3 covers 17 residues. DNA for the CDR3: TGTGCCAGCAGCCGGATCGGGAGGCAGAGCTCCTACAATGAGCAGTTCTTC. Its protein product is CASSRIGRQSSYNEQFF.

The V and J genes are TRBV10-3 and TRBJ1-2, with 10 nucleotides matching TRBD1. V was pared by 2 bases and J by 0 bases, with 6 bases of the junction left unmatched. The CDR3 runs to 17 residues. Germline CDR1 ENHRY, CDR2 SYGVKD. For the CDR3, the DNA is TGTGCCATCAGTGAGGGGACAGGGGCCGTTACTAACTATGGCTACACCTTC. It specifies CAISEGTGAVTNYGYTF.

This clone was counted only a few times. The chain recombines TRBV7-9 with TRBJ1-5, with D possibly matching TRBD1 (5 bases). V lost 5 bases and J 7 bases, leaving 15 bases between the germline ends. The CDR3 loop spans 14 amino acids. Germline CDR1 and CDR2: SEHNR and FQNEAQ (reference sequence). The CDR3 loop is CASSGQIRDQPQHF. CDR3 nucleotides: TGTGCCAGCAGCGGACAAATTCGAGACCAGCCCCAGCATTTT.

The table lists this clone with a few counts. The chain carries TRBV25-1 and TRBJ2-5, with 7 bases that match TRBD2. There are 15 residues in the CDR3. The germline CDR1 and CDR2 sequences are MGHDK and SYGVNS. J was trimmed by 5 bases and V by 2 bases; bases with no gene match: 8. Here the CDR3 reads CASSESGGSTETQYF. The DNA for the CDR3 is TGTGCCAGCAGTGAAAGCGGCGGGAGTACGGAGACCCAGTACTTC. Combining the CDR3 with reference TRBV25-1 and TRBJ2-5 gives the whole variable domain EADIYQTPRYLVIGTGKKITLECSQTMGHDKMYWYQQDPGMELHLIHYSYGVNSTEKGDLSSESTVSRIRTEHFPLTLESARPSHTSQYLCASSESGGSTETQYFGPGTRLLVL.

The table lists this clone with a count of one. The chain carries TRBV13 and TRBJ2-7; 7 bases are shared with TRBD1. CDR3 length equals 14 residues. Looked up from germline, CDR1 is PRHDT and CDR2 is FYEKMQ (reference sequence). Germline trimming cut 1 base from V and 2 bases from J; bases unmatched to any gene: 2. The CDR3 sequence: CASSLDQGAYEQYF. The CDR3, as DNA: TGTGCCAGCAGCTTAGACCAGGGGGCCTACGAGCAGTACTTC.

The chain is built from TRBV4-1 and TRBJ1-5, with TRBD1 matching over 7 bases. This CDR3 has 18 residues. Trimming at V came to 2 bases and at J to 0 bases, leaving 10 bases not matched to a gene. Germline loops: CDR1 MGHRA, CDR2 YSYEKL. The CDR3 DNA reads as TGCGCCAGCAGCCAATTGACAGGGCTTTATCTTAGCAATCAGCCCCAGCATTTT. As protein: CASSQLTGLYLSNQPQHF.

The chain is built from TRBV5-1 and TRBJ2-7; 9 bases line up with TRBD2. The CDR3 sequence is 15 residues long. CDR1 and CDR2 from the germline V gene are SGHRS and YFSETQ. V lost 4 bases and J lost 0; bases outside the gene matches: 5. The CDR3 loop is CASSLGLAFSYEQYF. The CDR3 DNA reads as TGCGCCAGCAGCCTAGGACTAGCGTTCTCCTACGAGCAGTACTTC.

The chain has TRBV5-1 and TRBJ2-1, with 8 bases that match TRBD2. This CDR3 spans 19 amino acids. J lost 4 bases, V lost 1 base, and 16 bases had no gene match. Germline assignment: CDR1 SGHRS and CDR2 YFSETQ. In DNA form, the CDR3 reads TGCGCCAGCAGCTTGATCGGACTAGAAGCGGGGGACCTATACAATGAGCAGTTCTTC. Amino acids: CASSLIGLEAGDLYNEQFF. The full variable domain, rest sourced from reference TRBV5-1 and TRBJ2-1, is KAGVTQTPRYLIKTRGQQVTLSCSPISGHRSVSWYQQTPGQGLQFLFEYFSETQRNKGNFPGRFSGRQFSNSRSEMNVSTLELGDSALYLCASSLIGLEAGDLYNEQFFGPGTRLTVL.

The chain carries TRBV5-1 and TRBJ2-7, with TRBD2 identical over 14 bases. Germline V gene data show CDR1 as SGHRS and CDR2 as YFSETQ. This CDR3 has 15 residues. The ends lost 5 bases at V and 4 bases at J; junction bases unmatched: 5. CDR3 amino acids: CASRLGLAGGYEQYF. The CDR3 DNA sequence: TGCGCCAGCAGACTCGGACTAGCGGGAGGATACGAGCAGTACTTC.

The J gene is TRBJ1-1, the V gene TRBV19, with a weak D call TRBD1 (5 bases). The CDR3 runs 15 residues. Germline CDR1 reads LNHDA; CDR2 reads SQIVND (reference sequence). V gave up 4 bases and J gave up 4 bases, with 16 bases separating them. CDR3 nucleotides: TGTGCCAGTAGTAGCAGGGCCCGGGGGGGCACTGAAGCTTTCTTT. Amino acid sequence: CASSSRARGGTEAFF.

This chain joins TRBV4-2 and TRBJ2-5; TRBD2 matches 8 bases. In germline, CDR1 is LGHNA, CDR2 YNFKEQ. The V gene end was trimmed by 0 bases and the J gene end by 4 bases; junction bases not matched to a gene: 4. This CDR3 has 15 residues. The CDR3 loop reads CASSQEGLVGETQYF. The CDR3 DNA is TGTGCCAGCAGCCAAGAGGGACTAGTTGGAGAGACCCAGTACTTC.

This rearrangement joins TRBV5-8 to TRBJ1-1, with D unclear. The germline V and J ends were trimmed by 0 bases and 11 bases, with 11 bases remaining between them. The CDR3 covers 12 residues. From germline, CDR1 is SGHTS and CDR2 YDEGEE. CDR3 bases: TGTGCCAGCAGCTTGGGAGGAGGCTGGGCTTTCTTT. This translates into CASSLGGGWAFF.

The chain is built from TRBV11-1 and TRBJ2-1, with D perhaps TRBD2 (6 bases). Trimming took 9 bases from V and 1 from J, leaving 10 bases between them. The CDR3 is 13 residues long. Germline loops: CDR1 SGHAT, CDR2 FQDESV (reference sequence). The CDR3 bases are TGTGCCAGTGGGCGGGGATCCTACAATGAGCAGTTCTTC. Translating gives CASGRGSYNEQFF.

A few counts support this clone. This chain connects TRBV28 to TRBJ2-7, with 8 bases fitting TRBD2. With 5 bases clipped from V and 2 bases from J, the junction kept 2 bases outside the gene matches. Germline CDR1 MDHEN, CDR2 SYDVKM. The CDR3 sequence is 13 residues long. The CDR3 loop is CASSPGGAYEQYF. In DNA form, the CDR3 reads TGTGCCAGCAGTCCGGGGGGGGCCTACGAGCAGTACTTC.

The rearrangement links TRBV27 to TRBJ2-3; 8 bases align to TRBD2. The ends lost 2 bases at V and 10 bases at J; junction bases unmatched: 5. Per the germline V gene, CDR1 is MNHEY and CDR2 is SMNVEV (reference sequence). This CDR3 spans 13 amino acids. The CDR3: CASSLSGTSAQYF. The CDR3 DNA reads as TGTGCCAGCAGTTTAAGCGGGACTAGTGCGCAGTATTTT.

This rearrangement joins TRBV28 to TRBJ2-5; D remains unclear. With 2 bases removed from V and 5 bases from J, the gap between germline ends came to 12 bases. The CDR3 has 14 amino acids. Germline CDR1 and CDR2: MDHEN and SYDVKM. CDR3 residues: CASSLTLLRETQYF. The CDR3 region has the DNA TGTGCCAGCAGTTTAACCCTGCTCCGGGAGACCCAGTACTTC.

The chain has TRBV15 and TRBJ2-6; 8 bases map to TRBD1. Trimming cost V 5 bases and J 0 bases; bases outside gene matches: 9. CDR1 and CDR2 (germline): LNHNV, YYDKDF (reference sequence). The length of the CDR3 is 18 residues. The CDR3: CATSDSGQGYSGANVLTF. CDR3 coding DNA: TGTGCCACCAGCGATAGTGGACAGGGCTACTCTGGGGCCAACGTCCTGACTTTC. Full variable domain (rest looked up from reference TRBV15 and TRBJ2-6): DAMVIQNPRYQVTQFGKPVTLSCSQTLNHNVMYWYQQKSSQAPKLLFHYYDKDFNNEADTPDNFQSRRPNTSFCFLDIRSPGLGDTAMYLCATSDSGQGYSGANVLTFGAGSRLTVL.

This rearrangement joins TRBV5-8 to TRBJ2-3, with D unresolved. The length of the CDR3 is 16 residues. The germline gives CDR1 SGHTS, CDR2 YDEGEE. V gave up 0 bases and J gave up 2 bases, with 13 bases separating them. The CDR3 is CASSLVPGSPTDTQYF. In nucleotides, the CDR3 is TGTGCCAGCAGCTTGGTACCAGGTTCCCCCACAGATACGCAGTATTTT. Full variable domain (rest looked up from reference TRBV5-8 and TRBJ2-3): EAGVTQSPTHLIKTRGQQATLRCSPISGHTSVYWYQQALGLGLQFLLWYDEGEERNRGNFPPRFSGRQFPNYSSELNVNALELEDSALYLCASSLVPGSPTDTQYFGPGTRLTVL.

The chain employs TRBV7-9 and TRBJ1-1; D gene ambiguous. The CDR3 contains 13 residues. The germline CDR1 and CDR2 sequences are SEHNR and FQNEAQ (reference sequence). V was clipped by 5 bases and J by 3 bases, with 10 bases between them. The CDR3 DNA is TGTGCCAGCAGCGAACGCGGAGACACTGAAGCTTTCTTT. Protein product: CASSERGDTEAFF.

The chain carries TRBV28 and TRBJ1-5, with D possibly being TRBD1 (6 bases). The CDR3 runs 16 residues. Germline CDR1 MDHEN, CDR2 SYDVKM. Trimming cost V 6 bases and J 6 bases, with 21 bases left between them. CDR3 coding DNA: TGTGCCAGCAGCCCCGGGGGGCGCGAATCCGGTCAGCCCCAGCATTTT. Protein sequence: CASSPGGRESGQPQHF. Supplemented by reference TRBV28 and TRBJ1-5, the full variable domain reads DVKVTQSSRYLVKRTGEKVFLECVQDMDHENMFWYRQDPGLGLRLIYFSYDVKMKEKGDIPEGYSVSREKKERFSLILESASTNQTSMYLCASSPGGRESGQPQHFGDGTRLSIL.

This clone was recorded a few times. J is TRBJ2-1 and V is TRBV4-2; TRBD2 aligns across 7 bases. V gave up 4 bases and J gave up 3 bases; unmatched junction bases: 12. Germline-derived CDR1 and CDR2 are LGHNA and YNFKEQ. The CDR3 runs 17 residues. CDR3: CASSLSLADHVYNEQFF. DNA for the CDR3: TGTGCCAGCAGCCTGAGCCTAGCGGACCACGTCTACAATGAGCAGTTCTTC.

The V call is TRBV10-3, the J call TRBJ1-3; tentative D call: TRBD1 (5 bases). CDR3 length equals 14 residues. Germline V gene lookup returns CDR1 ENHRY and CDR2 SYGVKD. V was cut by 11 bases and J by 0 bases, with 14 bases left in between. The CDR3 sequence: CAARPQGSGNTIYF. The CDR3 DNA is TGTGCCGCAAGGCCTCAGGGCTCTGGAAACACCATATATTTT.

This clone was seen only a few times. The V call is TRBV30, the J call TRBJ2-5; 12 nucleotides match TRBD2. The length of the CDR3 is 14 residues. Per the germline V gene, CDR1 is GTSNPN and CDR2 is SVGIG (reference sequence). The CDR3 sequence is CGAGGLAGKETQYF. CDR3 DNA: TGTGGGGCCGGAGGACTAGCGGGAAAAGAGACCCAGTACTTC.

The chain combines TRBV13 with TRBJ2-7; D is perhaps TRBD1 (6 bases). V gave up 4 bases and J gave up 0 bases, with 13 bases separating them. This CDR3 is built from 15 residues. Germline V CDR1 and CDR2: PRHDT, FYEKMQ (reference sequence). CDR3 in DNA: TGTGCCAGCAGCTCGGGACACGCGATCTCCTACGAGCAGTACTTC. Amino acids: CASSSGHAISYEQYF.

There are a few counts of this clone. The V gene is TRBV2, the J gene TRBJ2-3, with 8 bases matching TRBD1. The CDR3 covers 14 residues. Germline V gene data show CDR1 as SNHLY and CDR2 as FYNNEI. V trimming: 6 bases; J trimming: 4 bases; junction bases outside the gene matches: 6. In DNA form, the CDR3 reads TGTGCCAGCAGACTGGAGACAGGGGCAGATACGCAGTATTTT. Residues: CASRLETGADTQYF.